This TCR beta chain stems from a study of OX40 agonist ivuxolimab in advanced cancers. Data came from immunoSEQ multiplex PCR; TCRdb stores just in-frame clones and leaves some out. The table includes approximately 160,000 clones, 90% to 95% detected once. Concerning this clone: Other DNA sequences in the same sample also yield this CDR3.

This specimen was CD4+ or CD8+ T cells sorted from blood, taken in a trial of the OX40 agonist ivuxolimab. This receptor was obtained from an adult with an advanced solid tumor such as melanoma, head and neck, liver or kidney cancer.

The DNA of the CDR3 is TGTGCCAGCAGCGTAGCGGGGGGGAGTAATGAAAAACTGTTTTTT. This sequence encodes CASSVAGGSNEKLFF. The chain employs TRBV9 and TRBJ1-4, with D maybe TRBD1 (5 bases). The CDR3 is 15 residues long. Trimming took 0 bases from V and 4 from J, leaving 10 bases between them. Germline-derived CDR1 and CDR2 are SGDLS and YYNGEE.